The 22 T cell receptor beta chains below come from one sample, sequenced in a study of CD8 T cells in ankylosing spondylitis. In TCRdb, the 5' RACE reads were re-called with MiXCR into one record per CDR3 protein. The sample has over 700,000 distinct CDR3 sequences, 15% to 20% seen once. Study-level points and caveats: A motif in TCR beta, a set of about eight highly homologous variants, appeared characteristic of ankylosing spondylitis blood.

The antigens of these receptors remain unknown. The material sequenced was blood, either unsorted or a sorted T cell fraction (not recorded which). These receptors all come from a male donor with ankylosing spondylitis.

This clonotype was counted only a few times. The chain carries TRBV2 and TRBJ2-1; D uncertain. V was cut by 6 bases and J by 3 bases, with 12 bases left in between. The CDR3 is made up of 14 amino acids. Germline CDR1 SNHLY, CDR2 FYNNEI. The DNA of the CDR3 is TGTGCCAGCAGGGTCAACGAAGGCTACAATGAGCAGTTCTTC. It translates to CASRVNEGYNEQFF.

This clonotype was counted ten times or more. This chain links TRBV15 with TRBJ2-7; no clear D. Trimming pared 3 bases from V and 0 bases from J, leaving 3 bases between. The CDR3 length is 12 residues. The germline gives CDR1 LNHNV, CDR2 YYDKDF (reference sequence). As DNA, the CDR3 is TGTGCCACCAGCAGGGACTCCTACGAGCAGTACTTC. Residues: CATSRDSYEQYF. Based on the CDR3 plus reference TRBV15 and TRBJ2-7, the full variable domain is DAMVIQNPRYQVTQFGKPVTLSCSQTLNHNVMYWYQQKSSQAPKLLFHYYDKDFNNEADTPDNFQSRRPNTSFCFLDIRSPGLGDTAMYLCATSRDSYEQYFGPGTRLTVT.

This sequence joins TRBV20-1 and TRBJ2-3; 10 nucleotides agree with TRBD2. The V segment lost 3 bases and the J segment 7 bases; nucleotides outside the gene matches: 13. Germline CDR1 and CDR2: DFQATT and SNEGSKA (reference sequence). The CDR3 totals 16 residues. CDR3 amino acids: CSASDLLAGEVYTQYF. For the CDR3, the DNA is TGCAGTGCTAGCGATCTCCTAGCGGGGGAGGTGTATACGCAGTATTTT.

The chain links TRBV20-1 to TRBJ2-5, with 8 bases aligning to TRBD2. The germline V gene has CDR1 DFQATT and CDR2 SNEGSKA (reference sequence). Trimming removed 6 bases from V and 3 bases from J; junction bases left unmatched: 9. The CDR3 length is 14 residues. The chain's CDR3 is CSAPPGAGEETQYF. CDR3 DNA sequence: TGCAGTGCCCCCCCGGGAGCGGGGGAAGAGACCCAGTACTTC.

The CDR3 loop is CASSIWLGNTEAFF. For the CDR3, the DNA is TGTGCCAGCAGCATTTGGCTGGGGAACACTGAAGCTTTCTTT. The chain carries TRBV7-2 and TRBJ1-1; no definite D call. The CDR3 is 14 residues long. The germline V gene has CDR1 SGHTA and CDR2 FQGNSA. Deletions cut 5 bases from V and 1 base from J, with 11 bases between.

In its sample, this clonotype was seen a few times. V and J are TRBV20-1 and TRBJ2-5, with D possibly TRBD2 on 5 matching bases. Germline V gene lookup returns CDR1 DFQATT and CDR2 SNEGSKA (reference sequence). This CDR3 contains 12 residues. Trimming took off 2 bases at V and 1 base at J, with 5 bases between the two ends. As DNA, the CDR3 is TGCAGTGCTAGAACTAGCCAAGAGACCCAGTACTTC. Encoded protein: CSARTSQETQYF.

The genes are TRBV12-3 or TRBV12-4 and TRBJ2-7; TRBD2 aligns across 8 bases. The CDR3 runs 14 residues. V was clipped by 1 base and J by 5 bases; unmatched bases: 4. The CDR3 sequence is CASSLEGGRNEQYF. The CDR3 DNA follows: TGTGCCAGCAGTTTAGAGGGCGGGAGGAACGAGCAGTACTTC.

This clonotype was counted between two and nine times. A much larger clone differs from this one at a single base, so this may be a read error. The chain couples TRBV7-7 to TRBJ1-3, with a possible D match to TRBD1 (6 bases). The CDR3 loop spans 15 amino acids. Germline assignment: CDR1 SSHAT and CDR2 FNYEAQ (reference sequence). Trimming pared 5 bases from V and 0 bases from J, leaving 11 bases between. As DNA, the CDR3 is TGTGCCAGCAGCCCCCGGGACAACTCTGGAAACACCATATATTTT. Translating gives CASSPRDNSGNTIYF.

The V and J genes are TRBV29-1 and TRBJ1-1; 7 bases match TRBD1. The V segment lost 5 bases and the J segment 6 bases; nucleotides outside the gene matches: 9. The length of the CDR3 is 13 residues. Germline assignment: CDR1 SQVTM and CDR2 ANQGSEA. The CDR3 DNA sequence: TGCAGCGTTAGTAACAGGGGAGGGCCTGAAGCTTTCTTT. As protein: CSVSNRGGPEAFF.

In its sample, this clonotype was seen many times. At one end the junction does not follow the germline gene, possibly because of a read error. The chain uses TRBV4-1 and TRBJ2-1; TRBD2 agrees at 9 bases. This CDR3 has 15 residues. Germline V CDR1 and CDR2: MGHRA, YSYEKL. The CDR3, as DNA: TGCGCCAGCAGCCTGGGCGGGAGGGCCTACGATGAGCAGTTCTTC. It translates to CASSLGGRAYDEQFF.

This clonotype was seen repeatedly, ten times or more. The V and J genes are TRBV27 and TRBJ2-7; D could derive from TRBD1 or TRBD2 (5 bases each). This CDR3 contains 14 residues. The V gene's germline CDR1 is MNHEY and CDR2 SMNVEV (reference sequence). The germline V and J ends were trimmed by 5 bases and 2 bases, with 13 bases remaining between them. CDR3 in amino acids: CASSTRDGAYEQYF. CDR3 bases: TGTGCCAGCAGTACCCGGGACGGAGCCTACGAGCAGTACTTC.

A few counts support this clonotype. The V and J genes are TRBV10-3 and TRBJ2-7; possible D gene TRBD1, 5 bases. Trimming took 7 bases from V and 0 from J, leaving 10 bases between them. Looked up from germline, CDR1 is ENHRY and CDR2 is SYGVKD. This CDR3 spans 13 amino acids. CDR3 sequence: CAITEQVSYEQYF. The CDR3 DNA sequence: TGTGCCATCACTGAACAGGTCTCCTACGAGCAGTACTTC.

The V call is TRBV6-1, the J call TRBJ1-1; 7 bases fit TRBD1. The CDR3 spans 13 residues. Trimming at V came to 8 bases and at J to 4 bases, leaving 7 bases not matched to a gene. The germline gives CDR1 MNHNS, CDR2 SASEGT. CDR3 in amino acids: CASRQGPGTEAFF. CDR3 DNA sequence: TGTGCCAGCCGACAGGGCCCCGGCACTGAAGCTTTCTTT.

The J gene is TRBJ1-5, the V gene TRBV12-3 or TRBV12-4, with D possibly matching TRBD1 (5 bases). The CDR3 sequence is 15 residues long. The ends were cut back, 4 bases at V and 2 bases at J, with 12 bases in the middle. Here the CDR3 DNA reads TGTGCCAGCAGTTGGGGCAGGGCGGGCAATCAGCCCCAGCATTTT. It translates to CASSWGRAGNQPQHF.

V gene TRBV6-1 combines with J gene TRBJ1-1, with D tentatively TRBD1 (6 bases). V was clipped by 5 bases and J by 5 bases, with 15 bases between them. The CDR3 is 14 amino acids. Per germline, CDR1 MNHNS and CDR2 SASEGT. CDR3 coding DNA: TGTGCCAGCAGTAGAACCGGGACACAGACTGAAGCTTTCTTT. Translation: CASSRTGTQTEAFF.

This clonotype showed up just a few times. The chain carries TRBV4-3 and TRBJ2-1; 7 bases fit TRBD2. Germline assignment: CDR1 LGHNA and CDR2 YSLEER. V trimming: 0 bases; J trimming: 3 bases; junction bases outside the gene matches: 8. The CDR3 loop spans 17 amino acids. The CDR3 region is CASSQDLASGDYNEQFF. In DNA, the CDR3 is TGCGCCAGCAGCCAAGATCTTGCTAGCGGAGACTACAATGAGCAGTTCTTC.

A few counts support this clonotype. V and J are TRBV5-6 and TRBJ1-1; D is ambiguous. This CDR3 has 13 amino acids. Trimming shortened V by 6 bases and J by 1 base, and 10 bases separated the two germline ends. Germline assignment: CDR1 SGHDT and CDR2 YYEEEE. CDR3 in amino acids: CASTSGGNTEAFF. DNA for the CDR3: TGTGCCAGCACCTCAGGAGGGAACACTGAAGCTTTCTTT.

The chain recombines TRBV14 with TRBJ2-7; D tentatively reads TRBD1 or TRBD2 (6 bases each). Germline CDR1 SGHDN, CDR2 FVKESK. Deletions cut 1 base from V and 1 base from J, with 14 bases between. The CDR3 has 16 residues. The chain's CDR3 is CASSQGPRRGSYEQYF. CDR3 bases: TGTGCCAGCAGCCAAGGACCGAGGAGGGGGTCCTACGAGCAGTACTTC.

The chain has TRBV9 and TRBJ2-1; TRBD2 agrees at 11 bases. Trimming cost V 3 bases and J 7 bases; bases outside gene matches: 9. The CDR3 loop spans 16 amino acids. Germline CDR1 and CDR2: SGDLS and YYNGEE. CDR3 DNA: TGTGCCAGCAGCGCGGTATTACTAGCGGGAGTTAATGAGCAGTTCTTC. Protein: CASSAVLLAGVNEQFF.

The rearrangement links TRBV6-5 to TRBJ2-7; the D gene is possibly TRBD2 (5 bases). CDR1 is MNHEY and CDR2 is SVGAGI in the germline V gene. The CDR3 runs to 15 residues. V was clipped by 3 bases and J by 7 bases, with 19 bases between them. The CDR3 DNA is TGTGCCAGCAGTTATGGAGACCCTGCACGGAGGGAGCAGTACTTC. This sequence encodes CASSYGDPARREQYF.

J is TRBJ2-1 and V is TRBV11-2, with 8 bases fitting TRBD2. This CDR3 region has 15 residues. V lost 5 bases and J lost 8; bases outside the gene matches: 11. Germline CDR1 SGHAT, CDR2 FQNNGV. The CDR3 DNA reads TGTGCCAGCAGCCCGGGACTAGTCTCTTCTTATGAGCAGTTCTTC. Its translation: CASSPGLVSSYEQFF.

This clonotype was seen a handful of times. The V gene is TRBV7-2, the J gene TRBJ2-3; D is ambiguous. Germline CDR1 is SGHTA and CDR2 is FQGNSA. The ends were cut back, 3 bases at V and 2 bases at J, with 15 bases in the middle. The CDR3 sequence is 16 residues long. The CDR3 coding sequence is TGTGCCAGCAGCTTGGGTCGCGGAGTTAACACAGATACGCAGTATTTT. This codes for CASSLGRGVNTDTQYF. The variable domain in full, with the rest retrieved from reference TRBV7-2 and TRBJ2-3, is GAGVSQSPSNKVTEKGKDVELRCDPISGHTALYWYRQSLGQGLEFLIYFQGNSAPDKSGLPSDRFSAERTGGSVSTLTIQRTQQEDSAVYLCASSLGRGVNTDTQYFGPGTRLTVL.